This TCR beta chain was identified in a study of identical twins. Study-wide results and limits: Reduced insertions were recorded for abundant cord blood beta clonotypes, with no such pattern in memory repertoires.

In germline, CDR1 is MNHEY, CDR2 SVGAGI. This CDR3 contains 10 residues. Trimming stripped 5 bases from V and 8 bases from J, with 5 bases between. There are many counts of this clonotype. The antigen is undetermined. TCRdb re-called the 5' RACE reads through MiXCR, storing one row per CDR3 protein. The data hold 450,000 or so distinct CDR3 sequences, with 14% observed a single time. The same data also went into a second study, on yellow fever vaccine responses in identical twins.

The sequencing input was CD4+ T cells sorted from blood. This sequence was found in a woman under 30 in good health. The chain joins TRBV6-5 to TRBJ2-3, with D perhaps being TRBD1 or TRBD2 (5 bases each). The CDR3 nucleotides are TGTGCCAGCAGTGGGGGTACGCAGTATTTT. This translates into CASSGGTQYF.